The 25 T cell receptor beta chains below come from one sample, sequenced in a study of beta chain features in type 1 diabetes. Investigators reverse transcribed all isolated RNA, so they sequenced expressed TCRB transcripts. Clones were sequenced by immunoSEQ multiplex PCR, and TCRdb holds only the in-frame ones, with some missing. The sample yields hundreds of thousands of clones, roughly 12% seen once. Sequenced: naive CD4+ T cells from blood. These receptors were obtained from a man aged 18 to 30 in good health.

The chain is built from TRBV18 and TRBJ2-2; 8 nucleotides line up with TRBD1. The CDR3 loop spans 15 amino acids. V was pared by 3 bases and J by 7 bases, with 7 bases of the junction left unmatched. Germline CDR1 is KGHSH and CDR2 is LQKENI. The chain's CDR3 is CASSPTGEESGELFF. CDR3 bases: TGTGCCAGCTCACCGACAGGGGAAGAGAGCGGGGAGCTGTTTTTT.

V and J are TRBV7-9 and TRBJ2-3, with TRBD1 matching 9 bases. The CDR3 length is 16 residues. The V gene end was trimmed by 1 base and the J gene end by 1 base; junction bases not matched to a gene: 3. Germline V CDR1 and CDR2: SEHNR, FQNEAQ (reference sequence). The CDR3 loop reads CASSLGRTGGTDTQYF. The CDR3 bases are TGTGCCAGCAGCTTAGGACGGACAGGGGGCACAGATACGCAGTATTTT.

This clone was found a few times. The genes are TRBV21-1 and TRBJ2-1; the table gives TRBD2 as D, unverified against the DNA. TRBV21-1 is listed as a pseudogene. The CDR3 is 15 amino acids. CDR3 region: CAGTMQGLAGDEQFF. As DNA, the CDR3 is TGTGCCGGGACCATGCAGGGACTAGCGGGAGACGAGCAGTTCTTC.

V usage is TRBV6-5 and J usage is TRBJ1-1; no clear D gene. CDR3 length equals 15 residues. Germline V gene lookup returns CDR1 MNHEY and CDR2 SVGAGI. Trimming stripped 2 bases from V and 0 bases from J, with 10 bases between. The CDR3 protein is CASSYGVTMNTEAFF. The DNA of the CDR3 is TGTGCCAGCAGTTACGGTGTCACTATGAACACTGAAGCTTTCTTT.

This clone appeared a few times. V usage is TRBV7-2 and J usage is TRBJ2-1; perhaps TRBD2 as D (5 bases). The CDR3 sequence is 15 residues long. Trimming took off 6 bases at V and 2 bases at J, with 14 bases between the two ends. In germline, CDR1 is SGHTA, CDR2 FQGNSA. The DNA of the CDR3 is TGTGCCAGCAGTCTAAGGGAGAGGGCCTACAATGAGCAGTTCTTC. Protein: CASSLRERAYNEQFF.

The rearrangement links TRBV5-6 to TRBJ2-5, with 7 bases aligning to TRBD1. The V segment lost 4 bases and the J segment 2 bases; nucleotides outside the gene matches: 11. From germline, CDR1 is SGHDT and CDR2 YYEEEE. CDR3 length: 16 amino acids. The CDR3 DNA sequence: TGTGCCAGCAGCCTAGGAGACAGGGTAATACAAGAGACCCAGTACTTC. This gives the protein CASSLGDRVIQETQYF. Filled out from reference TRBV5-6 and TRBJ2-5, the complete variable domain reads DAGVTQSPTHLIKTRGQQVTLRCSPKSGHDTVSWYQQALGQGPQFIFQYYEEEERQRGNFPDRFSGHQFPNYSSELNVNALLLGDSALYLCASSLGDRVIQETQYFGPGTRLLVL.

This chain uses TRBV27 with TRBJ2-7, with 12 nucleotides matching TRBD2. The CDR3 has 15 residues. Trimming took 3 bases from V and 1 from J; bases not matched to a gene: 1. The germline gives CDR1 MNHEY, CDR2 SMNVEV (reference sequence). The CDR3 spells CASSFLAGGSYEQYF. The CDR3 nucleotides are TGTGCCAGCAGTTTCCTAGCGGGAGGGTCCTACGAGCAGTACTTC.

The sample holds a few counts of this clone. The J gene is TRBJ2-2, the V gene TRBV29-1; TRBD1 matches at 8 bases. CDR1 and CDR2 from the germline V gene are SQVTM and ANQGSEA. The CDR3 loop spans 14 amino acids. The V and J ends lost 4 bases and 0 bases, in that order; junction bases with no gene match: 1. For the CDR3, the DNA is TGCAGCGTTGGGGACAGGTCGAACACCGGGGAGCTGTTTTTT. Its protein product is CSVGDRSNTGELFF.

The chain carries TRBV15 and TRBJ2-4; weak D call: TRBD2 (5 bases). Trimming took 1 base from V and 3 from J, leaving 10 bases between them. CDR3 length: 15 residues. Germline V CDR1 and CDR2: LNHNV, YYDKDF (reference sequence). CDR3 loop: CATSRVREGKNIQYF. For the CDR3, the DNA is TGTGCCACCAGCAGAGTCCGGGAAGGCAAAAACATTCAGTACTTC. The full variable domain, rest sourced from reference TRBV15 and TRBJ2-4, is DAMVIQNPRYQVTQFGKPVTLSCSQTLNHNVMYWYQQKSSQAPKLLFHYYDKDFNNEADTPDNFQSRRPNTSFCFLDIRSPGLGDTAMYLCATSRVREGKNIQYFGAGTRLSVL.

Only a few counts were recorded for this clone. CDR3 residues: CASSRSTGEVAGELFF. CDR3 coding DNA: TGTGCCAGCAGTCGTAGTACGGGGGAGGTGGCCGGGGAGCTGTTTTTT. This chain uses TRBV4-2 with TRBJ2-2; tentatively, D is TRBD2 (6 bases). Germline V lookup: CDR1 LGHNA, CDR2 YNFKEQ. The length of the CDR3 is 16 residues. V lost 6 bases and J 6 bases, leaving 20 bases between the germline ends.

The gene calls are TRBV18 and TRBJ2-5, with 8 bases lining up with TRBD2. This CDR3 is built from 15 residues. Germline V gene sequence: CDR1 KGHSH, CDR2 LQKENI. V lost 0 bases to trimming and J lost 5 bases; unmatched junction nucleotides: 5. CDR3 in DNA: TGTGCCAGCTCACCACCTCGGGGGGGCGGTGAGACCCAGTACTTC. This codes for CASSPPRGGGETQYF.

This sequence joins TRBV5-4 and TRBJ2-6; no clear D. The CDR3 is 16 amino acids. The germline V gene encodes CDR1 SGHNT and CDR2 YYREEE (reference sequence). Trimming stripped 0 bases from V and 6 bases from J, with 13 bases between. CDR3 residues: CASSLVPRSPANVLTF. The CDR3 nucleotides are TGTGCCAGCAGCTTGGTGCCCAGATCTCCGGCCAACGTCCTGACTTTC. The variable domain in full, with the rest retrieved from reference TRBV5-4 and TRBJ2-6, is ETGVTQSPTHLIKTRGQQVTLRCSSQSGHNTVSWYQQALGQGPQFIFQYYREEENGRGNFPPRFSGLQFPNYSSELNVNALELDDSALYLCASSLVPRSPANVLTFGAGSRLTVL.

The sample holds a few counts of this clone. The gene calls are TRBV4-1 and TRBJ1-1; weak D call: TRBD1 (5 bases). Per the germline V gene, CDR1 is MGHRA and CDR2 is YSYEKL. This CDR3 region has 15 residues. V dropped 3 bases and J dropped 6 bases, with 17 bases sitting between them. The CDR3 bases are TGCGCCAGCAGCCAGCTGCCAGGGAGGTTCTCTGAAGCTTTCTTT. This gives the protein CASSQLPGRFSEAFF.

This clone was seen a handful of times. The V call is TRBV19, the J call TRBJ2-7; 8 nucleotides match TRBD1. V shed 4 bases, J shed 2 bases, and the junction held 4 bases outside the gene matches. Germline loops: CDR1 LNHDA, CDR2 SQIVND (reference sequence). The CDR3 extends over 14 amino acids. CDR3 region: CASSTGGLPYEQYF. The CDR3 bases are TGTGCCAGTAGTACAGGGGGCCTCCCCTACGAGCAGTACTTC. The variable domain in full, completed from reference TRBV19 and TRBJ2-7, reads DGGITQSPKYLFRKEGQNVTLSCEQNLNHDAMYWYRQDPGQGLRLIYYSQIVNDFQKGDIAEGYSVSREKKESFPLTVTSAQKNPTAFYLCASSTGGLPYEQYFGPGTRLTVT.

This clone was detected only a few times. Other DNA sequences within the sample encode an identical CDR3. The chain joins TRBV5-6 to TRBJ2-3, with 9 bases fitting TRBD2. Germline values: CDR1 SGHDT, CDR2 YYEEEE. V lost 0 bases, J lost 0 bases, and 2 bases stayed unmatched. CDR3 length: 16 amino acids. Here the CDR3 reads CASSLELAGSTDTQYF. Written as DNA, the CDR3 is TGTGCCAGCAGCTTGGAGCTAGCGGGGAGCACAGATACGCAGTATTTT.

This clone was counted only a few times. The chain combines TRBV10-3 with TRBJ2-7; D might be TRBD1 (6 bases). The CDR3 is made up of 12 amino acids. Germline V lookup: CDR1 ENHRY, CDR2 SYGVKD. V was trimmed by 5 bases and J by 3 bases, leaving 8 bases between them. The CDR3 reads CAISPQGYEQYF. The CDR3 DNA reads as TGTGCCATCAGTCCACAGGGCTACGAGCAGTACTTC.

Only a few counts were recorded for this clone. This rearrangement joins TRBV30 to TRBJ2-2; D possibly corresponds to TRBD2 (6 bases). The CDR3 loop spans 11 amino acids. In germline, CDR1 is GTSNPN, CDR2 SVGIG (reference sequence). Trimming took off 4 bases at V and 6 bases at J, with 6 bases between the two ends. For the CDR3, the DNA is TGTGCCTGGACGGGGGCCGGGGAGCTGTTTTTT. Translation gives CAWTGAGELFF.

V is TRBV28 and J is TRBJ1-2; the match to TRBD1 covers 9 bases. This CDR3 comprises 14 residues. J gave up 5 bases and V 1 base, and 2 bases lay outside the gene matches. From germline, CDR1 is MDHEN and CDR2 SYDVKM. CDR3 DNA sequence: TGTGCCAGCAGTTTATCGGGACAGGGTTATGGCTACACCTTC. It specifies CASSLSGQGYGYTF.

This sequence joins TRBV7-3 and TRBJ2-3; TRBD2 agrees at 15 bases. CDR1 and CDR2 (germline): SGHTA, FQGTGA. Trimming at V came to 2 bases and at J to 7 bases, leaving 10 bases not matched to a gene. The CDR3 covers 18 residues. The CDR3 protein is CASSLWTSGRAGGNTQYF. As DNA, the CDR3 is TGTGCCAGCAGCTTATGGACTAGCGGGAGGGCCGGGGGAAATACGCAGTATTTT.

The table lists this clone with a few counts. The V and J genes are TRBV4-1 and TRBJ2-3, with 8 bases matching TRBD1. Germline assignment: CDR1 MGHRA and CDR2 YSYEKL. With V trimmed by 4 bases and J by 3 bases, 15 bases remained unmatched. The CDR3 is 18 amino acids. The chain's CDR3 is CASSLPSFRTGLTDTQYF. The CDR3 DNA sequence: TGCGCCAGCAGCCTTCCGAGCTTTAGGACAGGGCTGACAGATACGCAGTATTTT.

This clone appeared a few times. The gene calls are TRBV11-3 and TRBJ2-2; 8 bases map to TRBD2. The CDR3 length is 16 residues. Germline V gene lookup returns CDR1 SGHNT and CDR2 YENEEA. The ends lost 5 bases at V and 0 bases at J; junction bases unmatched: 5. CDR3 coding DNA: TGTGCCAGCAGCAAAGACGGGGGGGCGAACACCGGGGAGCTGTTTTTT. As protein: CASSKDGGANTGELFF.

The rearrangement uses TRBV7-9 and TRBJ2-5; TRBD2 is a possible D gene (5 bases). The CDR3 is 15 residues long. Trimming stripped 1 base from V and 2 bases from J, with 11 bases between. Germline V gene sequence: CDR1 SEHNR, CDR2 FQNEAQ (reference sequence). The CDR3 region is CASSLDRGYQETQYF. The DNA of the CDR3 is TGTGCCAGCAGCTTAGACAGAGGGTATCAAGAGACCCAGTACTTC.

This clone was seen a few times. J is TRBJ1-1 and V is TRBV28, with no clear D. This CDR3 has 11 residues. The germline V gene has CDR1 MDHEN and CDR2 SYDVKM. V was pared by 9 bases and J by 4 bases, with 9 bases between. The CDR3 nucleotides are TGTGCCAGTCAAAGGAGCACTGAAGCTTTCTTT. Translating it yields CASQRSTEAFF.

CDR3 nucleotides: TGCGCCAGCAGCCAAGTAGTAGCCTACGAGCAGTACTTC. Amino acids: CASSQVVAYEQYF. The chain joins TRBV4-3 to TRBJ2-7; D ambiguous. This CDR3 has 13 amino acids. The V and J ends lost 1 base and 2 bases respectively, with 6 bases between them. The germline gives CDR1 LGHNA, CDR2 YSLEER.

This clone was seen a few times. V usage is TRBV7-3 and J usage is TRBJ1-1, with TRBD1 matching 7 bases. The V gene end was trimmed by 2 bases and the J gene end by 0 bases; junction bases not matched to a gene: 3. This CDR3 contains 15 residues. In germline, CDR1 is SGHTA, CDR2 FQGTGA. The CDR3 bases are TGTGCCAGCAGCTTAGAGGGGGCTCTGAACACTGAAGCTTTCTTT. Residues: CASSLEGALNTEAFF.